This T cell receptor (beta chain) was observed in a study of blood T cell repertoires in COVID-19. In the study overall: Whether acute or convalescent, the COVID-19 samples came from the United States, Italy and Spain. Sources were T cells, B-cell-depleted T cells, or PBMCs; the material itself was cDNA or gDNA.

The J segment lost 8 bases and the V segment lost 5 bases, leaving 15 bases of the junction unmatched. This CDR3 has 16 residues. Germline loops: CDR1 SGDLS, CDR2 YYNGEE. Authors' analysis steps: From reference gene primer amplification, estimates of nucleated cell counts were derived. Measured with immunoSEQ multiplex PCR; TCRdb has only the in-frame clones, and not every one. The V and J calls and clone size were taken over from that table, and D and trimming were inferred from the DNA. The profile shows about 270,000 clones, around four fifths of them singletons. The chain employs TRBV9 and TRBJ2-2, with 7 bases aligning to TRBD2. The sequencing input was peripheral blood. This sequence was found in a woman between 50 and 59 years old with active or convalescent COVID-19. This CDR3 reads CASSAAGGAGAGELFF. Written as DNA, the CDR3 is TGTGCCAGCAGTGCCGCCGGAGGCGCGGGAGCGGGGGAGCTGTTTTTT.